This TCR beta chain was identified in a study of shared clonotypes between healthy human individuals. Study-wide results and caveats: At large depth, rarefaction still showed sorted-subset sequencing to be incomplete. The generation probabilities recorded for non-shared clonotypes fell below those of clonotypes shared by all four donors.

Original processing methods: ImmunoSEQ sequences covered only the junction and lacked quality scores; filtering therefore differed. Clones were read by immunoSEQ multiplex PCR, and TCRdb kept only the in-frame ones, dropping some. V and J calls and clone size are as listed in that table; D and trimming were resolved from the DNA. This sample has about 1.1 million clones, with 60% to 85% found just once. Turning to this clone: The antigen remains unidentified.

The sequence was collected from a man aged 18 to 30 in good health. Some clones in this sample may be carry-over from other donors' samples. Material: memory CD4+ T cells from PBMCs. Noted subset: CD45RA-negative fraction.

CDR3 residues: CASSYSSSGSAQHF. CDR3 bases: TGTGCCAGCAGTTATTCATCATCGGGGTCAGCCCAGCATTTT. The chain uses TRBV6-5 and TRBJ1-5, with unresolved D. CDR1 and CDR2 (germline): MNHEY, SVGAGI. The CDR3 has 14 amino acids. The ends were cut back, 3 bases at V and 11 bases at J, with 17 bases in the middle.